The clone carrying this T cell receptor beta chain was found once. The antigen remains unidentified. Germline V lookup: CDR1 MNHEY, CDR2 SVGAGI. The CDR3 has 14 residues. With 2 bases removed from V and 2 bases from J, the gap between germline ends came to 10 bases. This record comes from a study of T cell responses to AZD1222 COVID-19 vaccine. Turning to the study itself: Pooling of second doses given at about 4 or about 12 weeks was done.

Findings and caveats of the study: Baseline serology detected seropositivity in only a handful of AZD1222 recipients. Among the donors, most were white British and more were female, and clonal diversity was possibly underestimated.

Measured with immunoSEQ multiplex PCR; TCRdb has only the in-frame clones, and not every one. The sample holds around 200,000 clones, 85% to 90% seen once. V is TRBV6-5 and J is TRBJ2-7; D possibly uses TRBD1 or TRBD2 (5 bases each). This material consisted of peripheral blood, taken on day 0 of AZD1222 vaccination. The receptor's source is an adult in good health. The CDR3 coding sequence is TGTGCCAGCAGTTACGGTCCGGGGCCCTACGAGCAGTACTTC. Encoded protein: CASSYGPGPYEQYF.